This T cell receptor (beta chain) comes out of a study of human T cells and chemical hapten exposure. In its sample, this clonotype was seen a few times. TCRdb re-derived calls from the RACE reads in MiXCR, one entry per CDR3 protein. The sample carries roughly 260,000 distinct CDR3 sequences, about 9% recorded once. The germline V and J ends were trimmed by 0 bases and 6 bases, with 24 bases remaining between them. In germline, CDR1 is LNHNV, CDR2 YYDKDF (reference sequence). CDR3 length: 19 residues. Time point here: pre-sensitization, week 0. As for treatment: therapeutic diphenylcyclopropenone sensitization with weekly scalp DPC.

This sequence joins TRBV15 and TRBJ1-5, with D maybe TRBD1 (6 bases). The clonotype originates from a woman aged 40 to 50 with alopecia areata. Some clones in this sample may be carry-over from other donors' samples. The source was whole blood, collected in connection with sensitization to the hapten diphenylcyclopropenone (DPC). The CDR3 bases are TGTGCCACCAGCAGAGATGCGGATTGGGGCAGTGAGGGGGGTCAGCCCCAGCATTTT. Translating it yields CATSRDADWGSEGGQPQHF. Full variable domain (missing parts from reference TRBV15 and TRBJ1-5): DAMVIQNPRYQVTQFGKPVTLSCSQTLNHNVMYWYQQKSSQAPKLLFHYYDKDFNNEADTPDNFQSRRPNTSFCFLDIRSPGLGDTAMYLCATSRDADWGSEGGQPQHFGDGTRLSIL.